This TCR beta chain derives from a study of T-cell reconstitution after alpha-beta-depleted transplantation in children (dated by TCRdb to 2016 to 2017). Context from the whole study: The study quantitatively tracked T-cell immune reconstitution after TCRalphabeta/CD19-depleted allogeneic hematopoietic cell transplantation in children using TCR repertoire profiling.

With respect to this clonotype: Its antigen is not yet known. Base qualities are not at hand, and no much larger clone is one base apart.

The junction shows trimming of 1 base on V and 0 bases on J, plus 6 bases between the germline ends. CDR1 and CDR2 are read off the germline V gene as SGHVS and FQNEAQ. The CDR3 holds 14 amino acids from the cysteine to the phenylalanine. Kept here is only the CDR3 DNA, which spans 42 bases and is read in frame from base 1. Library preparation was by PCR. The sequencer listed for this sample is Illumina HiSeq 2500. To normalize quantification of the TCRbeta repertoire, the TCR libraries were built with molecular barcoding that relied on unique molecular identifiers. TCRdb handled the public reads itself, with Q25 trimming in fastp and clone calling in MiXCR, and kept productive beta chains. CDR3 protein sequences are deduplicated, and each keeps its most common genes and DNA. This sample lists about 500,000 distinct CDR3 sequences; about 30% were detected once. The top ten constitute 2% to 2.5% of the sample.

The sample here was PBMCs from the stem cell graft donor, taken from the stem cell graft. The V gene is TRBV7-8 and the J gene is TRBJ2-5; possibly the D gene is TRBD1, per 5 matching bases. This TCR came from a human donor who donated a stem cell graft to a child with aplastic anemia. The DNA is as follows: TGTGCCAGCAGCTTAGTAGGGGACCAAGAGACCCAGTACTTC. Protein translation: CASSLVGDQETQYF. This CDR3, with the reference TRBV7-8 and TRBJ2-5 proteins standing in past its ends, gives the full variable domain GAGVSQSPRYKVAKRGQDVALRCDPISGHVSLFWYQQALGQGPEFLTYFQNEAQLDKSGLPSDRFFAERPEGSVSTLKIQRTQQEDSAVYLCASSLVGDQETQYFGPGTRLLVL.